A single sample gave rise to the 9 T cell receptor beta chains below, sequenced in a study of blood T cell repertoires in COVID-19. Profiling relied on immunoSEQ multiplex PCR, and the TCRdb table lists in-frame clones only, not all of them. The sample lists some 140,000 clones; almost 85% were seen once. The sequencing sample was made of PBMCs or T cells enriched from blood (not recorded which). These receptors were collected from a man aged 35 to 55 with acute COVID-19.

J is TRBJ2-3 and V is TRBV28; 8 bases match TRBD2. CDR3 length: 13 residues. From germline, CDR1 is MDHEN and CDR2 SYDVKM. V was pared by 8 bases and J by 5 bases, with 6 bases of the junction left unmatched. CDR3 nucleotide sequence: TGTGCCAGCTATGAAGCGGGAGAAGATACGCAGTATTTT. Amino acids: CASYEAGEDTQYF.

This CDR3 reads CASSSQGSRQPQHF. The CDR3 nucleotides are TGTGCCAGCAGTTCGCAGGGAAGTAGACAGCCCCAGCATTTT. This chain connects TRBV28 to TRBJ1-5; a weak D match, TRBD1 (5 bases). Trimming stripped 4 bases from V and 7 bases from J, with 14 bases between. The CDR3 loop spans 14 amino acids. Germline CDR1 and CDR2: MDHEN and SYDVKM.

The CDR3 DNA reads as TGTGCCAGCAGCTTAGAAGGTGCGGGAGGGCCTTCCGGGGAGCTGTTTTTT. Protein product: CASSLEGAGGPSGELFF. This chain links TRBV7-9 with TRBJ2-2; 9 positions match TRBD2. This CDR3 spans 17 amino acids. The germline V gene encodes CDR1 SEHNR and CDR2 FQNEAQ (reference sequence). V was clipped by 1 base and J by 6 bases; unmatched bases: 9.

The gene calls are TRBV19 and TRBJ2-7; the match to TRBD2 covers 9 bases. This CDR3 comprises 17 residues. The germline V gene encodes CDR1 LNHDA and CDR2 SQIVND (reference sequence). The ends lost 3 bases at V and 3 bases at J; junction bases unmatched: 12. The CDR3 sequence: CASSIASGTMQNYEQYF. The CDR3 nucleotides read TGTGCCAGTAGTATCGCTAGCGGGACCATGCAAAACTACGAGCAGTACTTC.

The chain carries TRBV30 and TRBJ2-2; possible D gene TRBD2, 7 bases. There are 14 residues in the CDR3. Germline assignment: CDR1 GTSNPN and CDR2 SVGIG (reference sequence). V dropped 4 bases and J dropped 3 bases, with 12 bases sitting between them. CDR3 bases: TGTGCCTGGAAGGGGAGGGGGGACACCGGGGAGCTGTTTTTT. Amino acid sequence: CAWKGRGDTGELFF.

J is TRBJ2-1 and V is TRBV4-2; possibly TRBD1 for D (5 bases). The CDR3 has 15 residues. Trimming cost V 0 bases and J 2 bases, with 8 bases left between them. The V gene's germline CDR1 is LGHNA and CDR2 YNFKEQ. The CDR3 protein is CASSQDTGAYNEQFF. The CDR3 DNA reads as TGTGCCAGCAGCCAAGATACAGGAGCCTACAATGAGCAGTTCTTC.

CDR3 DNA sequence: TGTGCCAGCAGTTTGTTCGCCGGGACAGGGTCGGAAAAACTGTTTTTT. Residues: CASSLFAGTGSEKLFF. The V gene is TRBV28, the J gene TRBJ1-4, with TRBD1 matching over 9 bases. The CDR3 covers 16 residues. V was pared by 3 bases and J by 8 bases, with 10 bases of the junction left unmatched. In germline, CDR1 is MDHEN, CDR2 SYDVKM.

The CDR3 DNA is TGTGCCAGCAGCTTCGCAGGCCCCGGGGAGCTGTTTTTT. It translates to CASSFAGPGELFF. This rearrangement joins TRBV7-2 to TRBJ2-2; D gene ambiguous. CDR1 and CDR2 (germline): SGHTA, FQGNSA. The CDR3 runs 13 residues. The germline V and J ends were trimmed by 3 bases and 6 bases, with 8 bases remaining between them.

This clone was recorded only once. The chain links TRBV20-1 to TRBJ1-2; D perhaps matches TRBD1 (5 bases). Trimming shortened V by 3 bases and J by 8 bases, and 13 bases separated the two germline ends. Germline loops: CDR1 DFQATT, CDR2 SNEGSKA (reference sequence). This CDR3 contains 12 residues. CDR3 loop: CSASTRAIGYTF. The CDR3 DNA is TGCAGTGCTAGTACCAGGGCAATCGGCTACACCTTC.